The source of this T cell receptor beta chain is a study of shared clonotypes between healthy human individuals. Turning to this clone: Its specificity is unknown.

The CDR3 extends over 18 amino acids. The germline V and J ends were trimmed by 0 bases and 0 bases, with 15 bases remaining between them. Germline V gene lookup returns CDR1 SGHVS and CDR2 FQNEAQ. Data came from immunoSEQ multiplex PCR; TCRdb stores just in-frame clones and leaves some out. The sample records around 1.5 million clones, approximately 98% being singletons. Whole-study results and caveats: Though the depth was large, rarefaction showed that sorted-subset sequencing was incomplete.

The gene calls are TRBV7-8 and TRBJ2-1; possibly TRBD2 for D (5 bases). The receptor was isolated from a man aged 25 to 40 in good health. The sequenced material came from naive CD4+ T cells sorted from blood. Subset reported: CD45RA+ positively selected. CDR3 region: CASSLASGRASSYNEQFF. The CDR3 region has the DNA TGTGCCAGCAGCTTAGCCTCCGGGCGGGCCAGCTCCTACAATGAGCAGTTCTTC.